This T cell receptor (beta chain) was identified in a study of shared clonotypes between healthy human individuals. The germline V and J ends were trimmed by 1 base and 3 bases, with 10 bases remaining between them. Per the germline V gene, CDR1 is MGHRA and CDR2 is YSYEKL. This CDR3 has 15 residues. The assay was immunoSEQ multiplex PCR, and TCRdb's table has in-frame clones only and misses some. The data hold about 450,000 clones, with roughly 83% observed a single time. The sample holds one count of this clone. Within Nashville, Tennessee resided all donors, each a Caucasian adult. The unsorted samples had about 95 million PBMCs used for genomic DNA.

Sequences were obtained from PBMCs. This receptor was identified in a woman aged 40 to 55 in good health. Some clones in this sample may be carry-over from other donors' samples. The chain has TRBV4-1 and TRBJ2-1; D is undetermined. CDR3 coding DNA: TGCGCCAGCAGCCAAGCCGAAGGGAACTACAATGAGCAGTTCTTC. This codes for CASSQAEGNYNEQFF.